This record looks at one T cell receptor (beta chain) sequence and its context. Its binding antigen is unknown. No clone much larger than this one lies a single base away; base qualities are absent. These data belong to a study of shared clonotypes between healthy human individuals (dated by TCRdb to 2019 to 2021). Study-level background: A few men and two women, aged 18 to 49 years, made up the cohort. Blood TCR repertoires of several healthy adults were deeply sequenced to estimate repertoire size and the extent of clonotype sharing between individuals. To increase sequencing depth and limit assay-specific biases, TCR repertoire library preparation and sequencing were carried out by different laboratories using diverse techniques. Between about 0.8 and 9 billion PBMCs per donor were obtained by leukapheresis. For each donor, CD4 naive and CD4 memory were each run on three plates, CD8 naive on two plates, and CD8 memory on one plate. General study outcomes and caveats: Estimated clonotype richness was generally larger for naive than for memory subsets. Rarefaction of sorted-subset datasets indicated incomplete sequencing despite the large sequencing depth. Compared with non-shared clonotypes, clonotypes shared by all four sorted-subset donors had higher generation probabilities. Pairwise subsampling led to the expectation that sequencing depth would affect the degree of clonotype sharing among donors. Sampling was limited to blood, and TCR repertoires in tissue likely differ from TCR repertoires in blood. The genetic and exposure-history diversity represented was limited by the small number of donors. When several donors were compared, the shared fraction of clonotypes was 5% to 6.5% for naive CD4, approximately 3.5% for naive CD8, roughly 2.5% for memory CD4, and 0.35% to 0.5% for memory CD8.

TCR CDR3 regions were amplified from genomic DNA by multiplex PCR using the deep immunoSEQ assay. Extracted genomic DNA from each cell subset was distributed evenly across all wells of several immunoSEQ 96-well plates, and each plate was treated as a replicate. Each replicate PCR for sorted subsets received roughly 0.2 ug genomic DNA, equal to roughly 30,000 T cell genomes. Purified libraries were measured with a Qubit 3.0 fluorometer, size-checked on a Bioanalyzer 2100, and measured again with the KAPA Library Quantification kit. A separate single-read 150-cycle Illumina NextSeq 550 flow cell was used to sequence each immunoSEQ 96-well plate. The source study handled its data this way. Because the immunoSEQ output included only junctional sequences and no quality scores, the filtering could not be the same as the filtering used for full-length reads. Sequences were annotated with PyIR, a Python wrapper for IgBLAST v1.9, using IMGT germline references to assign V/J genes and CDR3. Reads were filtered out if the reads had weak V/J assignments (E-value above 1e-6), no CDR3, stop codons, out-of-frame junctions, or ambiguous translated residues. V3J clonotypes were defined as sequences sharing an identical inferred V gene, J gene, and CDR3 amino acid sequence. The percentage overlap between two repertoires was calculated by dividing the number of shared unique clonotypes by the size of the smaller repertoire. Repertoire richness was assessed with RTK rarefaction, the Chao1 estimator, and Recon v2.1 estimates of unobserved clonotypes. OLGA was used to compute generation probabilities for all TCRbeta clonotypes that the gDNA method yielded from a handful of donors. Imported from immuneACCESS, the table was reduced by TCRdb to in-frame sequences with V and J called. These copies leave out some clones; in studies compared against another copy, an unresolved V gene accounts for under half, and the cause of the remainder is not known. V, J and clone size were drawn from that table, and D and trimming were deduced from the DNA. For this sample there are around 1,000,000 clones; approximately 80% appear just once. The ten largest clones capture 0.89% of the sample.

The donors were healthy, HIV-negative adults who had no recently reported acute infections or vaccinations. Every donor was a Caucasian adult residing in Nashville, Tennessee, USA. CD4+ T cells were enriched by magnetic negative selection, after which naive cells were positively selected on CD45RA and the negative fraction was taken as the memory subset. Blood was collected by leukapheresis, and PBMCs were isolated by Ficoll-Histopaque density gradient centrifugation and then cryopreserved in liquid nitrogen vapor phase. Purity and quantity of every magnetically sorted T cell population were checked by analytical flow cytometry. Genomic DNA was isolated from every sorted fraction and measured by UV absorbance on a Nanodrop 2000c. V and J lose 2 bases and 5 bases, and a span of 15 bases separates them. Via the germline V gene, CDR1 is SGHTA and CDR2 FQGNSA. The CDR3, cysteine through phenylalanine, is 15 amino acids long. The entry retains the CDR3 DNA only, 45 bases that are in frame from base 1.

This TCR derives from a man between 18 and 35 years old in good health. Some clones in this sample may be carry-over from other donors' samples. The rearrangement joined TRBV7-2 to TRBJ1-2; there is no confident call for the D gene. The sequenced sample was memory CD4+ T cells from PBMCs. Per the publication, the cell subset or site label means: CD45RA-negative fraction. CDR3 reads: CASSLTRRQGYGYTF. The DNA sequence follows: TGTGCCAGCAGCTTAACTCGACGACAAGGGTATGGCTACACCTTC.